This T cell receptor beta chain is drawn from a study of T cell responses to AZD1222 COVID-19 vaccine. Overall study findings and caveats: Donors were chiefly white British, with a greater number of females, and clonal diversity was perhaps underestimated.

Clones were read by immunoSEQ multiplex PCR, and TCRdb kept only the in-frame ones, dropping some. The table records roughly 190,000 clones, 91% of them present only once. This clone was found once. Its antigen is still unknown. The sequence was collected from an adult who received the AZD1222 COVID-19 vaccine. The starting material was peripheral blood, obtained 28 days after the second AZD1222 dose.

CDR3 coding DNA: TGTGCCAGTACCTCATACCCGCCAGACTACTATGGCTACACCTTC. The encoded protein is CASTSYPPDYYGYTF. The chain couples TRBV19 to TRBJ1-2; D not certain. Germline CDR1 reads LNHDA; CDR2 reads SQIVND (reference sequence). V gave up 7 bases and J gave up 3 bases, with 18 bases separating them. The CDR3 loop spans 15 amino acids.